What follows is one T cell receptor beta chain and its context. The antigen is undetermined. The CDR3 has 14 amino acids. V lost 5 bases and J lost 2, with 14 bases in between. Germline V gene data show CDR1 as SGHRS and CDR2 as YFSETQ. Using constant-segment primers, 5'RACE produced TCR alpha and TCR beta cDNA libraries carrying sample barcodes and UMIs. TCRdb redid the calling of the 5' RACE reads with MiXCR, one entry per CDR3 protein. The repertoire has approximately 500,000 distinct CDR3 sequences, 20% to 25% of them found once; the top ten carry around an eighth. These data originate in a study of T-cell memory formation after mild COVID-19. Study observations and caveats: Day 37-peaking second-wave clones had unconfirmed SARS-CoV-2 specificity. CD4+ contracting clones lay mainly in CM and EM, CD8+ ones in EMRA.

The sequenced sample was PBMCs or a T cell subset sorted from them (not recorded which). The clonotype originates from an adult woman who had mild COVID-19 (a few samples of this study predate the infection). Cell type and time point are not known. V usage is TRBV5-1 and J usage is TRBJ2-7; TRBD1 is a possible D gene (5 bases). In DNA form, the CDR3 reads TGCGCCAGCAGAGAAGGCAGGGCTACCTACGAGCAGTACTTC. Translating gives CASREGRATYEQYF. The entire variable domain, with the rest obtained from reference TRBV5-1 and TRBJ2-7, is as follows: KAGVTQTPRYLIKTRGQQVTLSCSPISGHRSVSWYQQTPGQGLQFLFEYFSETQRNKGNFPGRFSGRQFSNSRSEMNVSTLELGDSALYLCASREGRATYEQYFGPGTRLTVT.